This T cell receptor beta chain came from a study of shared clonotypes between healthy human individuals. The CDR3 sequence is 12 residues long. CDR1 is MNHNS and CDR2 is SASEGT in the germline V gene. The ends were cut back, 0 bases at V and 16 bases at J, with 13 bases in the middle. Deep-level running was used for the assay. The DNA input per sorted-subset replicate PCR was 150 to 200 ng, corresponding to some 30,000 T cell genomes. Generated by immunoSEQ multiplex PCR, the TCRdb table keeps only in-frame clones and is missing some. There are about 330,000 clones in the sample; around 87% occur only once, and roughly 16% lies in the top ten.

The source of this sequence is a man between 18 and 29 years old in good health. Sequenced: memory CD8+ T cells sorted from blood. Described subset: CD45RO+ cells pooled with CCR7-negative TemRA cells. The V and J genes are TRBV6-1 and TRBJ2-1; weak D call: TRBD2 (5 bases). This chain's CDR3 is CASSEALSADFF. CDR3 DNA sequence: TGTGCCAGCAGTGAAGCGCTTAGCGCTGATTTCTTC.